The clone carrying this T cell receptor beta chain has ten or more counts. Its matching antigen is unknown. This beta chain is an off-target read within a library intended for alpha chains, so its frequency means little. This entry is derived from a study of spatial heterogeneity in lung cancer. Study at large: On average, each unique TCR and UMI combination appeared more than ten times in raw reads. Study-level results: One measure, the expanded intratumoral alpha and beta TCR count, tracked tumor mutation counts.

TCRdb reanalysed the 5' RACE reads using MiXCR and keeps one entry per CDR3 protein. The repertoire includes about 13,000 distinct CDR3 sequences, 5.1% of them detected once, and approximately 25% sits in the top ten. The germline V gene has CDR1 MNHEY and CDR2 SVGAGI. The CDR3 is 14 amino acids. Between the trimmed V and J ends, which lost 7 bases and 8 bases, there was a span of 17 bases. Time point noted: sample taken at primary tumor resection. The TCR originated in a male donor with early-stage non-small cell lung cancer. Here the sequenced sample was lung tumor tissue, taken at surgery. This rearrangement joins TRBV6-5 to TRBJ1-4; possible D gene TRBD1, 6 bases. CDR3 sequence: CASTQWEGDEKLFF. DNA of the CDR3: TGTGCCAGCACCCAGTGGGAGGGGGACGAAAAACTGTTTTTT.